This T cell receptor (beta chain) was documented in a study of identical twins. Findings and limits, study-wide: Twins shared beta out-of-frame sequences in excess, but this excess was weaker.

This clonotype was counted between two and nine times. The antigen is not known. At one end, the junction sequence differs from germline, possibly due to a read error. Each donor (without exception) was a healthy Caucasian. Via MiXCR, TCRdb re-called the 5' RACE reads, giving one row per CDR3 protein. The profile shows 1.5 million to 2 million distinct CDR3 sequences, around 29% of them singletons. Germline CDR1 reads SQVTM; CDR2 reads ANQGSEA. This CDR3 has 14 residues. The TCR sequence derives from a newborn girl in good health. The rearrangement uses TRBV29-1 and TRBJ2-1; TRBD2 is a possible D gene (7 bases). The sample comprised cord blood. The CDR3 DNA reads TGCAGCGTCAGGGGAGGGGGGGCCTATAATGAGCAGTTCTTC. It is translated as CSVRGGGAYNEQFF.